This T cell receptor beta chain appears in the sequencing data of a study of yellow fever vaccine responses in identical twins (dated by TCRdb to about 2018). Study-level background: In identical twins, the study followed T cell clones that responded to the vaccine with precision. Study-wide findings and limitations: The T cell response to vaccination in identical twins was reported by the authors to appear partly convergent and partly personalized.

Reading the germline V gene gives CDR1 SGHNT and CDR2 YENEEA. V lost 5 bases and J lost 3 bases, and the count of bases not matched to a germline gene is 5. The cysteine opens and the phenylalanine closes a CDR3 of 14 amino acids. Only the CDR3 DNA is retained, 42 bases long and in frame from the first base. The library was built by means of RT-PCR. Instrument on record: Illumina HiSeq 2500. TCRdb cleaned the public reads at Q25 with fastp, built clones with MiXCR and kept in-frame beta chains. Rows are unified per CDR3 protein, each entry keeping the most common DNA and genes. Within this sample are 5,500 to 6,500 distinct CDR3 sequences, with about 65% of them counted one time only. Jointly, the top ten make up more than 4% of the sample. Concerning this clonotype itself: Its binding antigen is unknown. No qualities accompany the bases; no much larger clone lies one base away.

The V and J genes are TRBV11-3 and TRBJ2-3, and 7 junction bases match TRBD1. The sequence was collected from a young woman who received the yellow fever vaccine. Donor details come from another sample of the same person, matched by shared clones. The material sequenced was T cells from blood (PBMCs), unsorted or a sorted subset (not recorded which), taken before or after yellow fever vaccination (not recorded which). The encoded CDR3 is CASSPTGVTDTQYF. The sequenced DNA is TGTGCCAGCAGCCCTACAGGGGTTACAGATACGCAGTATTTT.